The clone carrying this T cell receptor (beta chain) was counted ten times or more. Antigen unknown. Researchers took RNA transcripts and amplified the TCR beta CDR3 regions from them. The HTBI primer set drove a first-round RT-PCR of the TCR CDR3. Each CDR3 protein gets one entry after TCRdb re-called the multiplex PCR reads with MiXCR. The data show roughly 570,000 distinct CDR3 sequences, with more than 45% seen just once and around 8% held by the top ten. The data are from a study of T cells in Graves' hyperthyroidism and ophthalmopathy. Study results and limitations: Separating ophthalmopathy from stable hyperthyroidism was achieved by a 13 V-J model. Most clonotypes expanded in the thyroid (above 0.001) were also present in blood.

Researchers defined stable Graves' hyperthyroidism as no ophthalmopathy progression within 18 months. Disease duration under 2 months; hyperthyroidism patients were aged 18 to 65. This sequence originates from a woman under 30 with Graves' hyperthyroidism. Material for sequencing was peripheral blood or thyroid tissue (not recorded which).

The CDR3 DNA reads TGTGCCAGCAGTTCGCCAGGGGAACCTTATGGCTACACCTTC. Translating gives CASSSPGEPYGYTF. The chain couples TRBV7-2 to TRBJ1-2, with D possibly TRBD1 on 6 matching bases. The V end was cut by 6 bases, the J end by 5 bases, with 16 bases between. CDR3 length: 14 residues. Looked up from germline, CDR1 is SGHTA and CDR2 is FQGNSA.